The 16 T cell receptor beta chains reported below all come from one sample, sequenced in a study of shared clonotypes between healthy human individuals. Naive CD8 populations comprised CD45RO-negative cells positively selected for CCR7, excluding terminally differentiated effector memory CD45RA+ cells. Profiled with immunoSEQ multiplex PCR; TCRdb holds only in-frame clones, not every one. The sample holds around 550,000 clones; 90% to 95% are singletons and the top ten take around 0.12%. Source material: naive CD8+ T cells sorted from blood. The receptor set was obtained from a woman aged 25 to 39 in good health.

The J gene is TRBJ2-7, the V gene TRBV7-9, with 7 bases lining up with TRBD1. V shed 6 bases and J 6 bases; nucleotides not matched to a gene: 11. Germline V gene lookup returns CDR1 SEHNR and CDR2 FQNEAQ (reference sequence). The CDR3 totals 14 residues. The CDR3 DNA follows: TGTGCCAGCAGGGCAGGACAGGCTTTATCCGAGCAGTACTTC. Its protein product is CASRAGQALSEQYF. Full variable domain (remainder filled in from reference TRBV7-9 and TRBJ2-7): DTGVSQNPRHKITKRGQNVTFRCDPISEHNRLYWYRQTLGQGPEFLTYFQNEAQLEKSRLLSDRFSAERPKGSFSTLEIQRTEQGDSAMYLCASRAGQALSEQYFGPGTRLTVT.

The chain carries TRBV27 and TRBJ1-1, with D unresolved. The CDR3 runs 14 residues. Germline-derived CDR1 and CDR2 are MNHEY and SMNVEV (reference sequence). V shed 5 bases and J shed 4 bases, with 14 bases lying between them. CDR3: CASSINQGSTEAFF. CDR3 coding DNA: TGTGCCAGCAGTATCAATCAAGGGTCCACTGAAGCTTTCTTT.

This chain uses TRBV11-2 with TRBJ2-3; no clear D. The CDR3 loop spans 13 amino acids. V was pared by 3 bases and J by 2 bases, with 6 bases between. Germline CDR1 SGHAT, CDR2 FQNNGV. The CDR3 DNA is TGTGCCAGCAGCTTGAAGACCACAGATACGCAGTATTTT. This codes for CASSLKTTDTQYF.

As regards this clone: Other DNA sequences of this sample code for an identical CDR3. The V and J genes are TRBV4-1 and TRBJ1-3, with 7 bases aligning to TRBD1. The CDR3 runs 14 residues. V dropped 3 bases and J dropped 2; count of bases not matched to a gene: 1. CDR1 and CDR2 from the germline V gene are MGHRA and YSYEKL. This chain's CDR3 is CASSQRGPGNTIYF. CDR3 in DNA: TGCGCCAGCAGCCAGAGGGGGCCTGGAAACACCATATATTTT.

The V call is TRBV19, the J call TRBJ2-1; no definite D call. Trimming stripped 5 bases from V and 4 bases from J, with 9 bases between. Germline V CDR1 and CDR2: LNHDA, SQIVND (reference sequence). The CDR3 totals 13 residues. This CDR3 reads CASSSSVYNEQFF. The DNA for the CDR3 is TGTGCCAGTAGTTCCTCTGTATACAATGAGCAGTTCTTC. The entire variable domain, with the rest obtained from reference TRBV19 and TRBJ2-1, is as follows: DGGITQSPKYLFRKEGQNVTLSCEQNLNHDAMYWYRQDPGQGLRLIYYSQIVNDFQKGDIAEGYSVSREKKESFPLTVTSAQKNPTAFYLCASSSSVYNEQFFGPGTRLTVL.

This clone has a single count. The chain couples TRBV4-1 to TRBJ2-1, with 12 bases fitting TRBD2. Germline V lookup: CDR1 MGHRA, CDR2 YSYEKL. Trimming took 1 base from V and 7 from J; bases not matched to a gene: 2. The CDR3 consists of 15 residues. The DNA of the CDR3 is TGCGCCAGCAGCCAAGTCACTAGCGGGAGGAATGAGCAGTTCTTC. It yields the protein CASSQVTSGRNEQFF.

The V gene is TRBV7-2, the J gene TRBJ2-3, with a possible D match to TRBD2 (6 bases). This CDR3 region has 17 residues. V lost 4 bases and J 3 bases, leaving 20 bases between the germline ends. Germline CDR1 SGHTA, CDR2 FQGNSA. The chain's CDR3 is CASSSRTILEETDTQYF. CDR3 DNA sequence: TGTGCCAGCAGCTCTAGGACTATCCTAGAGGAGACAGATACGCAGTATTTT.

This rearrangement joins TRBV10-3 to TRBJ2-7; TRBD1 aligns across 10 bases. The CDR3 has 12 amino acids. The ends lost 10 bases at V and 3 bases at J; junction bases unmatched: 3. Looked up from germline, CDR1 is ENHRY and CDR2 is SYGVKD. CDR3 nucleotides: TGTGCCACCCGGACAGGGGGCTACGAGCAGTACTTC. Its protein product is CATRTGGYEQYF.

The chain employs TRBV21-1 and TRBJ1-6. TRBV21-1 is described as a pseudogene. The length of the CDR3 is 15 residues. The CDR3 protein is CASSIRSPGNSPLHF. Written as DNA, the CDR3 is TGTGCCAGCAGCATACGGTCCCCGGGGAATTCACCCCTCCACTTT.

Notes on this clone: This sample also contains other DNA sequences that code for the same CDR3. The chain combines TRBV19 with TRBJ1-2; D uncertain. The CDR3 consists of 13 residues. Germline V gene sequence: CDR1 LNHDA, CDR2 SQIVND (reference sequence). Trimming stripped 1 base from V and 4 bases from J, with 7 bases between. CDR3 in amino acids: CASSIGTVYGYTF. In DNA, the CDR3 is TGTGCCAGTAGTATAGGGACGGTCTATGGCTACACCTTC.

The V call is TRBV9, the J call TRBJ1-2, with D unclear. The CDR3 is made up of 13 amino acids. Germline loops: CDR1 SGDLS, CDR2 YYNGEE. Trimming took 2 bases from V and 4 from J, leaving 9 bases between them. The CDR3 loop reads CASSVDESYGYTF. The CDR3 DNA sequence: TGTGCCAGCAGCGTCGACGAGAGCTATGGCTACACCTTC.

Notes on this clone: Other DNA sequences of this sample code for an identical CDR3. CDR3 coding DNA: TGTGCCAGCAGCTTAGGGACAGCTATGAACACTGAAGCTTTCTTT. Its translation: CASSLGTAMNTEAFF. V gene TRBV5-4 combines with J gene TRBJ1-1, with TRBD1 identical over 7 bases. V trimming: 2 bases; J trimming: 0 bases; junction bases outside the gene matches: 4. The CDR3 covers 15 residues. Germline CDR1 is SGHNT and CDR2 is YYREEE (reference sequence).

This chain uses TRBV10-3 with TRBJ2-1; TRBD1 matches at 8 bases. Germline CDR1 is ENHRY and CDR2 is SYGVKD. Trimming removed 10 bases from V and 10 bases from J; junction bases left unmatched: 9. There are 12 residues in the CDR3. The DNA of the CDR3 is TGTGCCACAGGGGGCGGGGCCAGAGAGCAGTTCTTC. Translation gives CATGGGAREQFF.

This rearrangement joins TRBV2 to TRBJ2-5; D is unclear. Trimming took 3 bases from V and 4 from J, leaving 15 bases between them. Germline values: CDR1 SNHLY, CDR2 FYNNEI. The CDR3 is 15 residues long. Here the CDR3 DNA reads TGTGCCAGCAGTGATAAACCGACCCCCACAGAGACCCAGTACTTC. Residues: CASSDKPTPTETQYF.

The rearrangement uses TRBV7-6 and TRBJ1-2; TRBD1 is a possible D gene (5 bases). Trimming took 1 base from V and 3 from J, leaving 12 bases between them. The CDR3 is 15 residues long. CDR1 is SGHVS and CDR2 is FNYEAQ in the germline V gene. CDR3 amino acids: CASSLGGGNDYGYTF. In DNA, the CDR3 is TGTGCCAGCAGCTTAGGTGGGGGGAACGACTATGGCTACACCTTC. Using reference TRBV7-6 and TRBJ1-2 for the parts outside the CDR3, the full variable domain is GAGVSQSPRYKVTKRGQDVALRCDPISGHVSLYWYRQALGQGPEFLTYFNYEAQQDKSGLPNDRFSAERPEGSISTLTIQRTEQRDSAMYRCASSLGGGNDYGYTFGSGTRLTVV.

V and J are TRBV5-4 and TRBJ2-3; D is perhaps TRBD2 (6 bases). Germline-derived CDR1 and CDR2 are SGHNT and YYREEE (reference sequence). The V gene lost 0 bases and the J gene lost 2 bases, with 13 bases spanning the gap. There are 16 residues in the CDR3. CDR3 region: CASSLVGGDPTDTQYF. The CDR3 bases are TGTGCCAGCAGCTTGGTCGGCGGGGATCCCACAGATACGCAGTATTTT.